The following is a TCR beta chain sequence with its context. What it recognizes is unknown. The entry originates in a study of T cell clusters in autoimmune cytopenias. This CDR3 has 15 amino acids. CDR1 and CDR2 (germline): LNHDA, SQIVND (reference sequence). Study conclusions and caveats: TRB repertoire shifts in secondary cytopenia and chronic lymphocytic leukemia mostly reflected lymphoma, not autoimmunity.

Each sample's input was approximately 0.25 ug genomic DNA, 40,000 or so genome equivalents. Multiplex touch-down PCR amplified TRB using TRB-A and TRB-B pools in one tube. TCRdb re-called the multiplex PCR reads and catalogs CDR3 proteins one per entry, DNA excluded. The listing records about 6,300 distinct CDR3 sequences. The sample was also reused in another study, on T cell repertoires in aging, cancer and after chemotherapy.

Source material: peripheral blood. The chain links TRBV19 to TRBJ1-1; absent DNA, TCRdb's TRBD1 call cannot be checked. This TCR derives from a human donor in good health. The CDR3 reads CASSPWQGVDTEAFF. Full variable domain (remainder filled in from reference TRBV19 and TRBJ1-1): DGGITQSPKYLFRKEGQNVTLSCEQNLNHDAMYWYRQDPGQGLRLIYYSQIVNDFQKGDIAEGYSVSREKKESFPLTVTSAQKNPTAFYLCASSPWQGVDTEAFFGQGTRLTVV.